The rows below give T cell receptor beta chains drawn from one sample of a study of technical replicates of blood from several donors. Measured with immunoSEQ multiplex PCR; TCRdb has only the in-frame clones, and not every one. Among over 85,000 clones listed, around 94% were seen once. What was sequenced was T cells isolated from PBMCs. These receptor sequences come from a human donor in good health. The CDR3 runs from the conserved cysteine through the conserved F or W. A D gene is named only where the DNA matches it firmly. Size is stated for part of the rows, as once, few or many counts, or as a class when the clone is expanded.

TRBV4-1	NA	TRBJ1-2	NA	TGCGCCAGCAGATCTAAGGGACAAAGAAACTATGGCTACACCTTC	CASRSKGQRNYGYTF
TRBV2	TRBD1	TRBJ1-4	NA	TGTGCCAGCAACACTGACAGGGTGCGGGATGAAAAACTGTTTTTT	CASNTDRVRDEKLFF
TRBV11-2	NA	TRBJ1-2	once	TGTGCCAGCAGCTTAGGGTACTTTGGGCAGGGTGAGGAGGGCTACACCTTC	CASSLGYFGQGEEGYTF
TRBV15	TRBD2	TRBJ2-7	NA	TGTGCCACCAGCAGAGATGCGGGGGTCGGCGAGCAGTACTTC	CATSRDAGVGEQYF
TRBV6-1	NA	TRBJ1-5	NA	TGTGCCAGCAGTGAAGTGGGCAGTTCAAGCAATCAGCCCCAGCATTTT	CASSEVGSSSNQPQHF
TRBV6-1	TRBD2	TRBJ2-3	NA	TGTGCCAGCAGTGAAACCGGGGGGACGGGAACAGATACGCAGTATTTT	CASSETGGTGTDTQYF
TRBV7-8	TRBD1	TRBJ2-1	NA	TGTGCCAGCAGCTTAGCCCAGGGGGCCTATGAGCAGTTCTTC	CASSLAQGAYEQFF
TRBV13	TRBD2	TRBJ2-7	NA	TGTGCCAGCAGCGGGGGCAGCGGGAGTTTCTACGAGCAGTACTTC	CASSGGSGSFYEQYF
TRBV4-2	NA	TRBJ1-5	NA	TGTGCCAGCAGCCGCGTCTACAGGGGCAATCAGCCCCAGCATTTT	CASSRVYRGNQPQHF
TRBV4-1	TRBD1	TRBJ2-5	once	TGCGCCAGCAGCCAACCCGGGACAGGGAGAGAGACCCAGTACTTC	CASSQPGTGRETQYF
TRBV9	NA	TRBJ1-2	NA	TGTGCCAGCAGCGTAGGCGGCGTTAATTATGGCTACACCTTC	CASSVGGVNYGYTF
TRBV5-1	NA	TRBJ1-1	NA	TGCGCCAGCAGCTTGGATGGGTGGATATCAGAACAGGGTCTACGGAACACTGAAGCTTTCTTT	CASSLDGWISEQGLRNTEAFF
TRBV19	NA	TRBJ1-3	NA	TGTGCCCGAGTATTTACTGGAAACACCATATATTTT	CARVFTGNTIYF
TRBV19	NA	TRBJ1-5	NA	TGTGCCAGTAGTATAGATTTGGCGGTGGGCAATCAGCCCCAGCATTTT	CASSIDLAVGNQPQHF
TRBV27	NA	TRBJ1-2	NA	TGTGCCAGCAGTTTGGGAACCACAGGGCGGGATGGCTACACCTTC	CASSLGTTGRDGYTF
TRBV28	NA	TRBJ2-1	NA	TGTGCCAGCAGTTTCAGTCAGGGGTCCTCCTCCTACAATGAGCAGTTCTTC	CASSFSQGSSSYNEQFF
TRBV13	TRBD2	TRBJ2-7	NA	TGTGCCAGCAGCTTATGGACTGCGGGGGGTTCCGACGAGCAGTACTTC	CASSLWTAGGSDEQYF
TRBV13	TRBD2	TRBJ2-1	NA	TGTGCCAGCAGCTTCGGACTAGCGGGGGGCTATGAGCAGTTCTTC	CASSFGLAGGYEQFF
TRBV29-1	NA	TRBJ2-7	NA	TGCAGCGTTGAAACAGTGAGCTCCTACGAGCAGTACTTC	CSVETVSSYEQYF
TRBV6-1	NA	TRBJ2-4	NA	TGTGCCGGATCATCCGGGATATTAAGGGACATTCAGTACTTC	CAGSSGILRDIQYF